One sample yielded the 12 T cell receptor beta chains listed below, sequenced in a study of T cell changes during pregnancy in multiple sclerosis. Libraries were prepared by immunoSEQ multiplex PCR; TCRdb keeps only in-frame clonotypes and omits some of them. The table shows 14,000 or so clones, with roughly 93% occurring only once. The source was peripheral blood, collected in the second trimester of pregnancy. Every receptor here comes from a female donor in good health, enrolled as a control in a pregnancy study.

The chain carries TRBV28 and TRBJ2-7, with D hard to call. Deletions cut 3 bases from V and 0 bases from J, with 9 bases between. CDR3 size: 14 residues. The germline CDR1 and CDR2 sequences are MDHEN and SYDVKM. DNA for the CDR3: TGTGCCAGCAGTTTTGGCAGGAACTCCTACGAGCAGTACTTC. Translating gives CASSFGRNSYEQYF.

This clone was seen a single time. The CDR3 DNA follows: TGTGCCAGCAGGGGACCCCTCACGTCCGGGACTACGAACACCGGGGAGCTGTTTTTT. Protein product: CASRGPLTSGTTNTGELFF. The rearrangement joins TRBV2 to TRBJ2-2; 7 positions match TRBD2. This CDR3 contains 19 residues. Germline V gives CDR1 SNHLY, CDR2 FYNNEI. J lost 0 bases, V lost 6 bases, and 16 bases had no gene match.

This chain connects TRBV19 to TRBJ2-2; 10 bases are shared with TRBD2. With 9 bases clipped from V and 6 bases from J, the junction kept 13 bases outside the gene matches. Germline loops: CDR1 LNHDA, CDR2 SQIVND (reference sequence). The CDR3 sequence is 16 residues long. The CDR3 DNA sequence: TGTGCCAGCTCGAAAAATCCCGGGACTAGCGCCGGGGAGCTGTTTTTT. Protein: CASSKNPGTSAGELFF.

V usage is TRBV2 and J usage is TRBJ1-5; no clear D. The CDR3 totals 13 residues. The V gene's germline CDR1 is SNHLY and CDR2 FYNNEI. With 6 bases removed from V and 10 bases from J, the gap between germline ends came to 16 bases. The CDR3 spells CASSRDRSRPQHF. CDR3 bases: TGTGCCAGCAGCCGAGATCGGTCCCGTCCCCAGCATTTT.

The chain links TRBV19 to TRBJ1-5; no definite D call. The germline gives CDR1 LNHDA, CDR2 SQIVND (reference sequence). V lost 2 bases to trimming and J lost 3 bases, with 11 bases between them. There are 15 residues in the CDR3. The CDR3 spells CASSIILATNQPQHF. The CDR3 nucleotides are TGTGCCAGTAGTATAATCCTGGCAACCAATCAGCCCCAGCATTTT.

The rearrangement joins TRBV5-4 to TRBJ2-7; TRBD1 is a possible D gene (5 bases). Germline values: CDR1 SGHNT, CDR2 YYREEE (reference sequence). V was clipped by 0 bases and J by 0 bases, with 7 bases between them. The length of the CDR3 is 14 residues. CDR3 loop: CASSLGGSSYEQYF. Written as DNA, the CDR3 is TGTGCCAGCAGCTTGGGGGGCAGCTCCTACGAGCAGTACTTC.

The table lists this clone with a count of one. This chain joins TRBV2 and TRBJ1-4; D is undetermined. This CDR3 has 16 residues. Deletions cut 1 base from V and 0 bases from J, with 9 bases between. CDR1 and CDR2 (germline): SNHLY, FYNNEI. CDR3 in DNA: TGTGCCAGCAGTGAAGGCAGACTTACAACTAATGAAAAACTGTTTTTT. Translation: CASSEGRLTTNEKLFF.

The rearrangement joins TRBV6-5 to TRBJ2-5; D is perhaps TRBD1 (5 bases). Trimming left V 0 bases short and J 1 base short, with 9 bases between. The CDR3 spans 15 residues. CDR1 is MNHEY and CDR2 is SVGAGI in the germline V gene. CDR3 amino acids: CASSYSIGAQETQYF. The CDR3 DNA is TGTGCCAGCAGTTACTCAATAGGGGCCCAAGAGACCCAGTACTTC.

The rearrangement joins TRBV27 to TRBJ2-7; D possibly corresponds to TRBD2 (7 bases). Trimming took off 3 bases at V and 3 bases at J, with 18 bases between the two ends. The CDR3 consists of 16 residues. Looked up from germline, CDR1 is MNHEY and CDR2 is SMNVEV (reference sequence). The CDR3 DNA is TGTGCCAGCAGTTTGTGGGGGGCGGGGAGGGGCTACGAGCAGTACTTC. The encoded protein is CASSLWGAGRGYEQYF.

This clone was counted between two and nine times. The rearrangement links TRBV10-2 to TRBJ1-1, with a tentative D call TRBD1 (6 bases). Trimming removed 5 bases at V and 5 bases at J, with 12 bases between. The germline V gene encodes CDR1 WSHSY and CDR2 SAAADI. CDR3 length: 13 amino acids. The CDR3 here is CASSTTGWTEAFF. As DNA, the CDR3 is TGCGCCAGCAGTACTACAGGGTGGACTGAAGCTTTCTTT.

This clone was seen a handful of times. This rearrangement joins TRBV6-4 to TRBJ2-2; tentatively, D is TRBD2 (5 bases). V lost 0 bases, J lost 0 bases, and 8 bases lay in between. Germline V gene sequence: CDR1 MRHNA, CDR2 SNTAGT. CDR3 size: 16 residues. The CDR3 spells CASSDSNGANTGELFF. The CDR3 DNA reads TGTGCCAGCAGTGACTCAAACGGGGCGAACACCGGGGAGCTGTTTTTT.

CDR3 region: CAWSGPVTGAQVWTEAFF. CDR3 in DNA: TGTGCCTGGAGTGGGCCCGTAACAGGGGCTCAAGTTTGGACTGAAGCTTTCTTT. This rearrangement joins TRBV30 to TRBJ1-1; the match to TRBD1 covers 7 bases. This CDR3 comprises 18 residues. Losses at the gene ends were 1 base for V and 5 bases for J; bases not matched to a gene: 19. Germline CDR1 reads GTSNPN; CDR2 reads SVGIG (reference sequence).